Below are 22 T cell receptor beta chains sequenced from a single sample in a study of CD8 T cells in Susac syndrome. The RNA input was roughly 0.45 to 1 ug, and it was reverse transcribed with random hexamers. MiXCR, applied by TCRdb to the immunoSEQ multiplex PCR reads, yields one record per CDR3 protein. Here the sample spans under 80,000 distinct CDR3 sequences, 93% being singletons. Material for sequencing was CD4+ T cells from PBMCs. These receptors came from a human donor with Susac syndrome.

This chain joins TRBV20-1 and TRBJ2-5; D is possibly TRBD2 (6 bases). V lost 3 bases, J lost 4 bases, and 9 bases lay in between. From germline, CDR1 is DFQATT and CDR2 SNEGSKA (reference sequence). This CDR3 is built from 12 residues. CDR3 in amino acids: CSASYSGETQYF. Here the CDR3 DNA reads TGCAGTGCTAGTTATAGCGGAGAGACCCAGTACTTC.

This sequence joins TRBV20-1 and TRBJ2-7, with D hard to call. The germline V gene encodes CDR1 DFQATT and CDR2 SNEGSKA (reference sequence). The CDR3 consists of 12 residues. V was trimmed by 7 bases and J by 2 bases, leaving 12 bases between them. CDR3 protein: CSVSEETYEQYF. The DNA for the CDR3 is TGCAGTGTATCCGAAGAGACCTACGAGCAGTACTTC.

The gene calls are TRBV29-1 and TRBJ1-1, with TRBD1 matching 7 bases. Germline-derived CDR1 and CDR2 are SQVTM and ANQGSEA. The junction had 11 bases not matched to a gene; V was cut back by 5 bases and J by 2 bases. The CDR3 length is 15 residues. This chain's CDR3 is CSVFREGTANTEAFF. The CDR3 DNA reads TGCAGCGTTTTCCGGGAGGGGACAGCAAACACTGAAGCTTTCTTT.

V is TRBV4-2 and J is TRBJ1-1; D not certain. This CDR3 has 16 amino acids. From germline, CDR1 is LGHNA and CDR2 YNFKEQ. V gave up 0 bases and J gave up 1 base, with 12 bases separating them. The CDR3 DNA sequence: TGTGCCAGCAGCCAAGAGACTGGTTGGGGGAACACTGAAGCTTTCTTT. Protein product: CASSQETGWGNTEAFF.

This chain uses TRBV14 with TRBJ2-1; 9 bases are shared with TRBD1. V lost 5 bases, J lost 7 bases, and 12 bases stayed unmatched. The CDR3 totals 16 residues. Germline assignment: CDR1 SGHDN and CDR2 FVKESK. CDR3 amino acids: CASSSPGGQGINEQFF. The CDR3 DNA sequence: TGTGCCAGCAGCTCTCCCGGCGGACAGGGGATAAATGAGCAGTTCTTC.

Of note for this clonotype: One end of the junction is discordant with germline, which a read error may explain. The chain is built from TRBV7-2 and TRBJ2-2; possibly TRBD1 or TRBD2 for D (5 bases each). The CDR3 runs 18 residues. From germline, CDR1 is SGHTA and CDR2 FQGNSA. The CDR3 here is CANSLGRGRTLNTGELFF. The CDR3 DNA is TGTGCCAACAGCTTAGGACGGGGCCGAACCCTGAACACCGGGGAGCTGTTTTTT.

In DNA form, the CDR3 reads TGCGCCAGCAGCTTGGCCCCGACAGGGGCTCAGGGCTACACCTTC. It encodes CASSLAPTGAQGYTF. The rearrangement joins TRBV5-1 to TRBJ1-2; 8 bases fit TRBD1. CDR1 and CDR2 (germline): SGHRS, YFSETQ. The CDR3 consists of 15 residues. Germline trimming cut 0 bases from V and 8 bases from J; bases unmatched to any gene: 9.

The gene calls are TRBV19 and TRBJ1-5; no firm D call. This CDR3 has 13 amino acids. Germline V gene sequence: CDR1 LNHDA, CDR2 SQIVND (reference sequence). V was clipped by 3 bases and J by 0 bases, with 3 bases between them. CDR3 bases: TGTGCCAGTAGTATGGATAGCAATCAGCCCCAGCATTTT. As protein: CASSMDSNQPQHF. The entire variable domain, with the rest obtained from reference TRBV19 and TRBJ1-5, is as follows: DGGITQSPKYLFRKEGQNVTLSCEQNLNHDAMYWYRQDPGQGLRLIYYSQIVNDFQKGDIAEGYSVSREKKESFPLTVTSAQKNPTAFYLCASSMDSNQPQHFGDGTRLSIL.

This clonotype was counted between two and nine times. This chain joins TRBV5-4 and TRBJ2-1, with D perhaps given as TRBD1 or TRBD2 (6 bases each). Germline CDR1 is SGHNT and CDR2 is YYREEE (reference sequence). The V end was cut by 2 bases, the J end by 8 bases, with 17 bases between. This CDR3 spans 15 amino acids. CDR3 residues: CASSFPFGGGHEQFF. In DNA form, the CDR3 reads TGTGCCAGCAGCTTCCCCTTTGGTGGGGGGCATGAGCAGTTCTTC.

The CDR3 DNA reads TGTGCCAGCAGTACTCGACTTCTCCGGGGGGAGCAGTACTTC. Translating gives CASSTRLLRGEQYF. The rearrangement uses TRBV28 and TRBJ2-7; tentative D call: TRBD2 (6 bases). CDR1 is MDHEN and CDR2 is SYDVKM in the germline V gene. The CDR3 is 14 residues long. V lost 5 bases to trimming and J lost 7 bases, with 18 bases between them. Combining the CDR3 with reference TRBV28 and TRBJ2-7 gives the whole variable domain DVKVTQSSRYLVKRTGEKVFLECVQDMDHENMFWYRQDPGLGLRLIYFSYDVKMKEKGDIPEGYSVSREKKERFSLILESASTNQTSMYLCASSTRLLRGEQYFGPGTRLTVT.

This sequence joins TRBV18 and TRBJ2-1; a possible D gene is TRBD2 (5 bases). Trimming took 4 bases from V and 9 from J, leaving 10 bases between them. Germline V lookup: CDR1 KGHSH, CDR2 LQKENI. There are 12 residues in the CDR3. The CDR3 spells CASSLVGGEQFF. Written as DNA, the CDR3 is TGTGCCAGCTCACTCGTAGGAGGTGAGCAGTTCTTC.

V usage is TRBV18 and J usage is TRBJ2-2, with D tentatively TRBD1 or TRBD2 (5 bases each). The CDR3 sequence is 13 residues long. Germline CDR1 is KGHSH and CDR2 is LQKENI. V lost 8 bases, J lost 5 bases, and 12 bases lay in between. The DNA for the CDR3 is TGTGCCAGCGGGACCGCTAAAACCGGGGAGCTGTTTTTT. Protein product: CASGTAKTGELFF. Full variable domain (missing parts from reference TRBV18 and TRBJ2-2): NAGVMQNPRHLVRRRGQEARLRCSPMKGHSHVYWYRQLPEEGLKFMVYLQKENIIDESGMPKERFSAEFPKEGPSILRIQQVVRGDSAAYFCASGTAKTGELFFGEGSRLTVL.

The chain joins TRBV20-1 to TRBJ1-4; the match to TRBD1 covers 7 bases. Germline values: CDR1 DFQATT, CDR2 SNEGSKA (reference sequence). The CDR3 length is 14 residues. The V and J ends lost 5 bases and 6 bases, in that order; junction bases with no gene match: 9. The DNA of the CDR3 is TGCAGTGCTCCCTTGGACAGGCCAGATGAAAAACTGTTTTTT. Its translation: CSAPLDRPDEKLFF.

This rearrangement joins TRBV28 to TRBJ2-7; 11 nucleotides line up with TRBD2. The CDR3 spans 16 residues. The germline CDR1 and CDR2 sequences are MDHEN and SYDVKM. J was trimmed by 4 bases and V by 4 bases; bases with no gene match: 9. The CDR3 here is CASSSLTSGTLYEQYF. The CDR3 DNA is TGTGCCAGCAGTTCCTTGACTAGCGGGACTCTTTACGAGCAGTACTTC.

This chain joins TRBV7-2 and TRBJ2-3; 7 nucleotides align to TRBD2. The V gene's germline CDR1 is SGHTA and CDR2 FQGNSA. V shed 1 base and J 1 base; nucleotides not matched to a gene: 5. The length of the CDR3 is 16 residues. The CDR3 DNA sequence: TGTGCCAGCAGCTTAGGAGGCGGGGGTCGCACAGATACGCAGTATTTT. Translating gives CASSLGGGGRTDTQYF.

The genes are TRBV11-2 and TRBJ2-3; the match to TRBD2 covers 8 bases. Germline assignment: CDR1 SGHAT and CDR2 FQNNGV. Trimming at V came to 10 bases and at J to 1 base, leaving 25 bases not matched to a gene. The CDR3 consists of 20 residues. Here the CDR3 reads CATLRVVAGGPIYRTDTQYF. The CDR3, as DNA: TGTGCCACCCTGAGGGTTGTGGCGGGGGGCCCCATATACCGCACAGATACGCAGTATTTT.

V usage is TRBV2 and J usage is TRBJ1-3; a weak D match, TRBD1 (5 bases). Trimming shortened V by 6 bases and J by 1 base, and 19 bases separated the two germline ends. Per germline, CDR1 SNHLY and CDR2 FYNNEI. This CDR3 has 17 residues. DNA for the CDR3: TGTGCCAGCAGCACAGGCGCAACAGTCCGATCTGGAAACACCATATATTTT. Protein: CASSTGATVRSGNTIYF.

The rearrangement uses TRBV20-1 and TRBJ2-7; no clear D gene. The germline V gene has CDR1 DFQATT and CDR2 SNEGSKA (reference sequence). This CDR3 region has 13 residues. The CDR3 region is CSGRHPPSYEQYF. The DNA of the CDR3 is TGCAGCGGAAGGCATCCTCCCTCCTACGAGCAGTACTTC.

The chain is built from TRBV7-2 and TRBJ2-5; the match to TRBD2 covers 9 bases. Germline CDR1 is SGHTA and CDR2 is FQGNSA. CDR3 size: 16 residues. V was clipped by 2 bases and J by 5 bases; unmatched bases: 9. CDR3 in DNA: TGTGCCAGCAGCTTAACCCTAGCGGGGTTTAGGGAGACCCAGTACTTC. Translating gives CASSLTLAGFRETQYF.

Regarding this clonotype: A junction boundary mismatches the germline segment, possibly from a read error. The chain has TRBV5-1 and TRBJ1-6, with 7 positions matching TRBD1. The CDR3 is 13 amino acids. Germline lookup yields CDR1 SGHRS and CDR2 YFSETQ. CDR3 loop: CASSGQLNSPLHF. In DNA, the CDR3 is TGTGCCAGCTCGGGACAGCTTAATTCACCCCTCCACTTT.

J is TRBJ2-1 and V is TRBV29-1, with 7 bases lining up with TRBD1. CDR3 size: 16 residues. V lost 6 bases, J lost 9 bases, and 20 bases stayed unmatched. Germline V CDR1 and CDR2: SQVTM, ANQGSEA. Here the CDR3 reads CSVNRQGQGFRGEQFF. DNA of the CDR3: TGCAGCGTGAACCGACAGGGTCAGGGCTTTCGCGGTGAGCAGTTCTTC.

The chain joins TRBV6-5 to TRBJ2-7; 10 positions match TRBD1. V lost 6 bases, J lost 2 bases, and 4 bases stayed unmatched. This CDR3 spans 14 amino acids. Germline V gene lookup returns CDR1 MNHEY and CDR2 SVGAGI. In DNA, the CDR3 is TGTGCCAGCAGGGCCGGGACAGGGGCCTACGAGCAGTACTTC. Protein: CASRAGTGAYEQYF.